One sample yielded the 22 T cell receptor beta chains listed below, sequenced in a study of OX40 agonist ivuxolimab in advanced cancers. Method: immunoSEQ multiplex PCR; TCRdb's copy keeps in-frame clones and lacks some. The table has some 67,000 clones, over 75% seen once; the top ten hold about 5%. The sample in question was CD4+ or CD8+ T cells sorted from blood, obtained in a trial of the OX40 agonist ivuxolimab. These receptors were obtained from an adult with an advanced solid tumor such as melanoma, head and neck, liver or kidney cancer.

This clone was seen only a few times. The chain carries TRBV7-2 and TRBJ2-7, with D maybe TRBD2 (6 bases). V was pared by 4 bases and J by 7 bases, with 14 bases between. Germline values: CDR1 SGHTA, CDR2 FQGNSA. The CDR3 is 13 residues long. For the CDR3, the DNA is TGTGCCAGCAGCTGGCAGGGCGCGGGGGAGCAGTACTTC. Encoded protein: CASSWQGAGEQYF.

The rearrangement joins TRBV5-6 to TRBJ2-5, with TRBD2 as a possible D gene (6 bases). The last part of the DNA fits TRBJ2-7 better; the J call may be wrong. The CDR3 extends over 15 amino acids. Germline V gene lookup returns CDR1 SGHDT and CDR2 YYEEEE. CDR3 nucleotides: TGTGCCAGCAGCTTGTATGGCGGGACGGCAGGCGAGCAGTACTTC. The encoded protein is CASSLYGGTAGEQYF.

The chain carries TRBV6-4 and TRBJ2-7; D perhaps matches TRBD1 (6 bases). The CDR3 is 18 residues long. V was pared by 5 bases and J by 0 bases, with 23 bases between. CDR1 is MRHNA and CDR2 is SNTAGT in the germline V gene. The CDR3 DNA follows: TGTGCCAGCAGTAATTCGGACAAGGGGGAGATGAGCTCCTACGAGCAGTACGTC. Amino acids: CASSNSDKGEMSSYEQYV.

The chain employs TRBV5-6 and TRBJ1-5; D possibly corresponds to TRBD1 (6 bases). This CDR3 comprises 14 residues. V was shortened by 4 bases and J by 0 bases, with 8 bases between the two germline ends. CDR1 and CDR2 from the germline V gene are SGHDT and YYEEEE. Here the CDR3 DNA reads TGTGCCAGCAGCCCAGGGGCTAGCAATCAGCCCCAGCATTTT. Translated, it gives CASSPGASNQPQHF.

The rearrangement uses TRBV14 and TRBJ2-7; D remains unclear. The CDR3 consists of 13 residues. V lost 4 bases and J 1 base, leaving 8 bases between the germline ends. Germline CDR1 and CDR2: SGHDN and FVKESK. CDR3 sequence (DNA): TGTGCCAGCAGCCCCGCGATGTCCTACGAGCAGTACTTC. This codes for CASSPAMSYEQYF.

This chain uses TRBV5-1 with TRBJ2-3; TRBD2 matches 7 bases. Germline V gives CDR1 SGHRS, CDR2 YFSETQ. The ends lost 4 bases at V and 2 bases at J; junction bases unmatched: 4. The CDR3 consists of 14 residues. CDR3 nucleotide sequence: TGCGCCAGCAGCGTGCGGGAGTACACAGATACGCAGTATTTT. Amino acids: CASSVREYTDTQYF.

The chain combines TRBV2 with TRBJ2-1; the D is unclear. V lost 2 bases and J 0 bases, leaving 8 bases between the germline ends. CDR3 length: 15 amino acids. Germline CDR1 and CDR2: SNHLY and FYNNEI. The CDR3 region is CASSEKWGSYNEQFF. CDR3 nucleotides: TGTGCCAGCAGTGAAAAATGGGGCTCCTACAATGAGCAGTTCTTC.

The J gene is TRBJ2-7, the V gene TRBV6-5; TRBD2 matches at 8 bases. The CDR3 runs to 13 residues. The J segment lost 3 bases and the V segment lost 6 bases, leaving 4 bases of the junction unmatched. Germline V lookup: CDR1 MNHEY, CDR2 SVGAGI. The CDR3 is CASSSGTSYEQYF. CDR3 in DNA: TGTGCCAGCAGCAGCGGGACTAGCTACGAGCAGTACTTC.

CDR3 nucleotide sequence: TGTGCCAGCAGCTTAACATCAGCGGGAGGCACAGATACGCAGTATTTT. This codes for CASSLTSAGGTDTQYF. This chain joins TRBV7-2 and TRBJ2-3, with 8 nucleotides matching TRBD2. The CDR3 is made up of 16 amino acids. V shed 2 bases, J shed 1 base, and the junction held 5 bases outside the gene matches. Germline lookup yields CDR1 SGHTA and CDR2 FQGNSA.

This clone was seen once. The chain has TRBV5-1 and TRBJ2-3; TRBD2 matches at 11 bases. The length of the CDR3 is 16 residues. J was trimmed by 2 bases and V by 1 base; bases with no gene match: 3. Per the germline V gene, CDR1 is SGHRS and CDR2 is YFSETQ. The CDR3 reads CASSLLTSGTTDTQYF. DNA for the CDR3: TGCGCCAGCAGCTTGCTGACTAGCGGGACCACAGATACGCAGTATTTT.

The chain combines TRBV7-8 with TRBJ2-5; TRBD1 agrees at 10 bases. The CDR3 extends over 13 amino acids. The V segment lost 7 bases and the J segment 3 bases; nucleotides outside the gene matches: 2. The germline V gene has CDR1 SGHVS and CDR2 FQNEAQ. CDR3: CASTDRGEETQYF. The CDR3 DNA is TGTGCCAGCACGGACAGGGGGGAAGAGACCCAGTACTTC.

V usage is TRBV5-6 and J usage is TRBJ1-1; a possible D gene is TRBD1 (6 bases). Germline CDR1 is SGHDT and CDR2 is YYEEEE. CDR3 length equals 13 residues. Trimming removed 3 bases from V and 6 bases from J, with 12 bases in between. CDR3 in amino acids: CASSSTGWPEAFF. DNA for the CDR3: TGTGCCAGCAGCTCAACAGGGTGGCCTGAAGCTTTCTTT. Looking up the rest from reference TRBV5-6 and TRBJ1-1 gives the full variable domain: DAGVTQSPTHLIKTRGQQVTLRCSPKSGHDTVSWYQQALGQGPQFIFQYYEEEERQRGNFPDRFSGHQFPNYSSELNVNALLLGDSALYLCASSSTGWPEAFFGQGTRLTVV.

This rearrangement joins TRBV5-4 to TRBJ1-1; 7 bases are a match to TRBD1. This CDR3 spans 15 amino acids. V trimming: 5 bases; J trimming: 0 bases; junction bases outside the gene matches: 7. Germline lookup yields CDR1 SGHNT and CDR2 YYREEE (reference sequence). CDR3 in amino acids: CASSRGQAMNTEAFF. CDR3 sequence (DNA): TGTGCCAGCAGTCGCGGACAGGCCATGAACACTGAAGCTTTCTTT.

The genes are TRBV4-1 and TRBJ1-4, with D unresolved. The germline gives CDR1 MGHRA, CDR2 YSYEKL. V shed 6 bases and J shed 5 bases, with 19 bases lying between them. The CDR3 is made up of 16 amino acids. Here the CDR3 reads CASRPSPGEPNEKLFF. The DNA for the CDR3 is TGCGCCAGCAGACCCTCTCCTGGGGAACCAAATGAAAAACTGTTTTTT.

The V and J genes are TRBV19 and TRBJ2-2; 10 bases align to TRBD1. The CDR3 covers 14 residues. Germline lookup yields CDR1 LNHDA and CDR2 SQIVND (reference sequence). J gave up 3 bases and V 8 bases, and 3 bases lay outside the gene matches. CDR3: CASSGTGDTGELFF. CDR3 nucleotides: TGTGCCAGTTCCGGGACAGGGGACACCGGGGAGCTGTTTTTT.

The CDR3 DNA reads TGTGCCAGCAGTTTACAGATATTTGGGACTAGCGGGAGGAATGAGCAGTTCTTC. Translating it yields CASSLQIFGTSGRNEQFF. The V call is TRBV27, the J call TRBJ2-1, with 15 positions matching TRBD2. J lost 7 bases, V lost 2 bases, and 9 bases had no gene match. The germline CDR1 and CDR2 sequences are MNHEY and SMNVEV (reference sequence). This CDR3 comprises 18 residues.

The rearrangement joins TRBV6-5 to TRBJ2-7, with D tentatively TRBD1 (7 bases). Germline V lookup: CDR1 MNHEY, CDR2 SVGAGI. The CDR3 is 11 residues long. Trimming removed 6 bases at V and 6 bases at J, with 9 bases between. For the CDR3, the DNA is TGTGCCAGCAGCCAGGGGGGCGAGCAGTACTTC. Translating gives CASSQGGEQYF.

The CDR3 protein is CASSLPGQGFYEQYF. In nucleotides, the CDR3 is TGTGCCAGCTCACTTCCGGGACAGGGTTTCTACGAGCAGTACTTC. This chain connects TRBV18 to TRBJ2-7, with 9 bases identical to TRBD1. This CDR3 is built from 15 residues. V shed 4 bases and J 3 bases; nucleotides not matched to a gene: 7. Germline CDR1 and CDR2: KGHSH and LQKENI.

The rearrangement joins TRBV28 to TRBJ2-3; D is unclear. V was clipped by 6 bases and J by 6 bases, with 7 bases between them. Germline values: CDR1 MDHEN, CDR2 SYDVKM. The CDR3 totals 11 residues. The CDR3 region is CASSPTDTQYF. The CDR3, as DNA: TGTGCCAGCAGCCCAACGGATACGCAGTATTTT.

The table lists this clone with a few counts. In the same sample, other DNA sequences code for this CDR3. The CDR3 reads CASSLAGASTDTQYF. The CDR3 region has the DNA TGTGCCAGCAGCTTAGCAGGGGCCAGCACAGATACGCAGTATTTT. The J gene is TRBJ2-3, the V gene TRBV7-6; D might be TRBD1 (5 bases). Germline V gene data show CDR1 as SGHVS and CDR2 as FNYEAQ. This CDR3 region has 15 residues. V lost 0 bases to trimming and J lost 0 bases, with 7 bases between them.

There are a few counts of this clone. The chain couples TRBV27 to TRBJ1-3; D may be TRBD1 (5 bases). V was pared by 3 bases and J by 4 bases, with 7 bases between. Per germline, CDR1 MNHEY and CDR2 SMNVEV (reference sequence). This CDR3 is built from 13 residues. CDR3 region: CASSFAGGNTIYF. As DNA, the CDR3 is TGTGCCAGCAGTTTTGCAGGGGGAAACACCATATATTTT.

The gene calls are TRBV19 and TRBJ1-6; D is ambiguous. Germline values: CDR1 LNHDA, CDR2 SQIVND (reference sequence). V was clipped by 2 bases and J by 0 bases, with 14 bases between them. The CDR3 sequence is 18 residues long. CDR3 sequence (DNA): TGTGCCAGTAGTATAATCGGCCAGCCGAGCTCCTATAATTCACCCCTCCACTTT. This encodes CASSIIGQPSSYNSPLHF.